Given below is one TCR beta chain in context. Its cognate antigen is unknown. The CDR3 spans 13 residues. The junction had 5 bases not matched to a gene; V was cut back by 8 bases and J by 5 bases. Germline V gene data show CDR1 as KGHDR and CDR2 as SFDVKD. The study defined stable Graves' hyperthyroidism as no ophthalmopathy progression within 18 months. Exclusions: uncontrolled infection, other autoimmune disease, pregnancy, lactation. Around 9.8 ml fresh peripheral blood yielded the PBMCs. The data stem from a study of T cells in Graves' hyperthyroidism and ophthalmopathy. The study's findings and limits: Ophthalmopathy got predicted by the model a median approximately 6 months before its onset.

The source material, RNA transcripts, was used to amplify TCR beta CDR3 regions. Carried out on the TCR CDR3, a first-round RT-PCR used the HTBI primer set. TCRdb independently ran MiXCR on the multiplex PCR reads; one entry per CDR3 protein. Found here are 600,000 to 750,000 distinct CDR3 sequences, 15% to 20% of them singletons; the top ten hold about a sixth. The receptor comes from a man aged 50-60 years with Graves' hyperthyroidism. Specimen: blood. The V call is TRBV24-1, the J call TRBJ2-1; the match to TRBD1 covers 7 bases. CDR3 nucleotides: TGTGCCACCAAAGGGACAGAAAACAATGAGCAGTTCTTC. Encoded protein: CATKGTENNEQFF.